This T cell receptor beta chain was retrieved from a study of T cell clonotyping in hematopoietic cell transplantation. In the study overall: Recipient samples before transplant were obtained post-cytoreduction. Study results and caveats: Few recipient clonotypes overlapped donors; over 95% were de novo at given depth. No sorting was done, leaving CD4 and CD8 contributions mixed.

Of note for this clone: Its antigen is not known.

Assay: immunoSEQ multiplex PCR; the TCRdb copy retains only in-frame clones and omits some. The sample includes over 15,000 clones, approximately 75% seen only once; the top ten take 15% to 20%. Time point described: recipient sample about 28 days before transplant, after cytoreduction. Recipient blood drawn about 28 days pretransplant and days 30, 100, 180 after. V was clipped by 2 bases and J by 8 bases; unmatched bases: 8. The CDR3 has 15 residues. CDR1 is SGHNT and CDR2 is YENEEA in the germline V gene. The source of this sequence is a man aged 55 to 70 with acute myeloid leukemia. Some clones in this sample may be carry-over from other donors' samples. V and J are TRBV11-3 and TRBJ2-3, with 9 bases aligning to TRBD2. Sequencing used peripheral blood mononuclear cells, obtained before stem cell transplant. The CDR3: CASSLRGGGASTQYF. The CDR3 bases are TGTGCCAGCAGCTTACGGGGCGGGGGGGCCAGTACGCAGTATTTT.